This entry lists 9 T cell receptor beta chains sequenced from one sample in a study of T-cell memory formation after mild COVID-19. One entry per CDR3 protein, called by TCRdb with MiXCR from the 5' RACE reads. The profile shows around 250,000 distinct CDR3 sequences, 15% to 20% of them singletons. The sequencing input was PBMCs or a T cell subset sorted from them (not recorded which). The receptor set was obtained from a man younger than 35 who had mild COVID-19 (a few samples of this study predate the infection). Cell type and time point are not known.

The table lists this clonotype with a few counts. The chain links TRBV9 to TRBJ2-7; 9 nucleotides agree with TRBD1. CDR1 is SGDLS and CDR2 is YYNGEE in the germline V gene. Trimming took 2 bases from V and 3 from J; bases not matched to a gene: 3. The CDR3 sequence is 14 residues long. CDR3 coding DNA: TGTGCCAGCAGCGTGACAGGGGGGAACTACGAGCAGTACTTC. This gives the protein CASSVTGGNYEQYF.

This clonotype was detected only a few times. The chain carries TRBV6-5 and TRBJ2-2; perhaps TRBD2 as D (5 bases). There are 14 residues in the CDR3. V lost 2 bases to trimming and J lost 4 bases, with 8 bases between them. Germline V lookup: CDR1 MNHEY, CDR2 SVGAGI. The CDR3 bases are TGTGCCAGCAGTTACGGGGAGTTCACCGGGGAGCTGTTTTTT. Amino acid sequence: CASSYGEFTGELFF.

The CDR3 DNA is TGTGCCCTTTCTAGACAGGGGGCGAATGGCTACACCTTC. It is translated as CALSRQGANGYTF. The chain combines TRBV12-3 or TRBV12-4 with TRBJ1-2; 10 bases are a match to TRBD1. The trim removed 11 bases at V and 6 bases at J, leaving 9 bases unmatched. CDR3 length equals 13 residues.

V gene TRBV9 combines with J gene TRBJ1-4, with D unclear. Between the trimmed V and J ends, which lost 3 bases and 0 bases, there was a span of 0 bases. The CDR3 runs 12 residues. Germline V gene sequence: CDR1 SGDLS, CDR2 YYNGEE. In nucleotides, the CDR3 is TGTGCCAGCAGCGCAACTAATGAAAAACTGTTTTTT. This translates into CASSATNEKLFF. The whole variable domain, filled in from reference TRBV9 and TRBJ1-4, reads DSGVTQTPKHLITATGQRVTLRCSPRSGDLSVYWYQQSLDQGLQFLIQYYNGEERAKGNILERFSAQQFPDLHSELNLSSLELGDSALYFCASSATNEKLFFGSGTQLSVL.

The V call is TRBV21-1, the J call TRBJ1-2. TRBV21-1 is a listed pseudogene. The CDR3 loop spans 18 amino acids. This chain's CDR3 is CASSKENSTVTANYGYTF. CDR3 nucleotide sequence: TGTGCCAGCAGCAAAGAAAACAGCACAGTTACCGCTAACTATGGCTACACCTTC.

This chain links TRBV18 with TRBJ2-7; possible D gene TRBD2, 5 bases. Between the trimmed V and J ends, which lost 2 bases and 6 bases, there was a span of 11 bases. The CDR3 runs to 13 residues. Germline V gene lookup returns CDR1 KGHSH and CDR2 LQKENI. DNA for the CDR3: TGTGCCAGCTCACCAGAGGGATTGGGCGAGCAGTACGTC. Translating it yields CASSPEGLGEQYV.

In this sample, this clonotype turned up a few times. The chain joins TRBV7-9 to TRBJ2-3, with 12 bases aligning to TRBD2. CDR1 is SEHNR and CDR2 is FQNEAQ in the germline V gene (reference sequence). V lost 5 bases, J lost 1 base, and 13 bases stayed unmatched. The CDR3 spans 19 residues. CDR3 coding DNA: TGTGCCAGCAGCCCCATCCTTAGACTAGCGGGGGACGGCACAGATACGCAGTATTTT. Protein: CASSPILRLAGDGTDTQYF.

This clonotype was recorded a few times. The J gene is TRBJ2-7, the V gene TRBV7-8, with D possibly called TRBD1 or TRBD2 (5 bases each). CDR3 length: 14 amino acids. V gave up 1 base and J gave up 2 bases, with 9 bases separating them. Germline loops: CDR1 SGHVS, CDR2 FQNEAQ. The CDR3 here is CASSLGDAAYEQYV. The CDR3 nucleotides read TGTGCCAGCAGCTTAGGGGACGCTGCCTACGAGCAGTACGTC.

This clonotype was detected ten times or more. V and J are TRBV29-1 and TRBJ2-1; D not certain. V was shortened by 8 bases and J by 3 bases, with 8 bases between the two germline ends. There are 11 residues in the CDR3. Germline V gene data show CDR1 as SQVTM and CDR2 as ANQGSEA. The CDR3 protein is CSFVGYNEQFF. The DNA of the CDR3 is TGCAGCTTTGTGGGCTACAATGAGCAGTTCTTC.